The 29 T cell receptor beta chains presented below share a single source sample, sequenced in a study of neurological immune-mediated disorders. Indicated time point: longitudinal time-point 2. TCRdb independently ran MiXCR on the 5' RACE reads; one entry per CDR3 protein. The sample consists of some 100,000 distinct CDR3 sequences, roughly 13% of them appearing once. Material: PBMCs. The receptor source for this set is a female donor with HTLV-1-associated myelopathy (HAM/TSP).

This clonotype was detected ten times or more. This sequence joins TRBV20-1 and TRBJ1-4; no definite D call. Germline loops: CDR1 DFQATT, CDR2 SNEGSKA (reference sequence). Trimming removed 5 bases at V and 0 bases at J, with 10 bases between. The CDR3 is made up of 14 amino acids. The CDR3 DNA reads TGCAGTGCTCCAGATGGGGCAACTAATGAAAAACTGTTTTTT. Encoded protein: CSAPDGATNEKLFF.

This clonotype was detected many times. The chain uses TRBV3-1 and TRBJ1-5; D is ambiguous. Germline assignment: CDR1 LGHDT and CDR2 YNNKEL (reference sequence). The length of the CDR3 is 14 residues. The ends were cut back, 4 bases at V and 3 bases at J, with 10 bases in the middle. As DNA, the CDR3 is TGTGCCAGCAGCCCCGGCAGTATCAATCAGCCCCAGCATTTT. Translated: CASSPGSINQPQHF.

This clonotype was seen more than once but under ten times. The V gene is TRBV18, the J gene TRBJ2-7; D not resolved. Trimming cost V 2 bases and J 5 bases, with 16 bases left between them. The CDR3 runs to 15 residues. The germline gives CDR1 KGHSH, CDR2 LQKENI. The CDR3 nucleotides read TGTGCCAGCTCACCAGGAACCGATCCAGCTAACGAGCAGTACTTC. Translated: CASSPGTDPANEQYF.

This clonotype appeared a few times. This sequence joins TRBV2 and TRBJ2-2, with D uncertain. The CDR3 consists of 12 residues. In germline, CDR1 is SNHLY, CDR2 FYNNEI. The V end lost 6 bases, the J end lost 13 bases, and 15 bases lay between the germline ends. In nucleotides, the CDR3 is TGTGCCAGCAGCCTGAGCTGGGCTTGGCTGTTTTTT. Its translation is CASSLSWAWLFF.

This clonotype was seen many times. The chain couples TRBV6-5 to TRBJ2-1; 11 nucleotides agree with TRBD1. J was trimmed by 5 bases and V by 6 bases; bases with no gene match: 6. CDR3 length: 15 amino acids. Germline V gene sequence: CDR1 MNHEY, CDR2 SVGAGI. CDR3 sequence: CASRFWDRGDNEQFF. The CDR3 region has the DNA TGTGCCAGCAGGTTCTGGGACAGGGGGGACAATGAGCAGTTCTTC.

This clonotype was recorded at least ten times. The V gene is TRBV5-1, the J gene TRBJ2-5, with TRBD1 matching over 10 bases. The V gene's germline CDR1 is SGHRS and CDR2 YFSETQ. This CDR3 comprises 14 residues. V shed 4 bases, J shed 2 bases, and the junction held 2 bases outside the gene matches. CDR3 DNA sequence: TGCGCCAGCAGCCCGGACAGGGGGCAAGAGACCCAGTACTTC. Protein sequence: CASSPDRGQETQYF.

Many counts were recorded for this clonotype. The chain employs TRBV9 and TRBJ2-2; TRBD2 is a possible D gene (7 bases). The V end lost 7 bases, the J end lost 4 bases, and 23 bases lay between the germline ends. This CDR3 comprises 17 residues. The germline V gene has CDR1 SGDLS and CDR2 YYNGEE. The CDR3 DNA reads TGTGCCAGCGGGACCTCCCGGGGGGCGCGAGGCACCGGGGAGCTGTTTTTT. It encodes CASGTSRGARGTGELFF.

This clonotype was recorded at least ten times. The chain links TRBV12-3 or TRBV12-4 to TRBJ2-1, with no clear D. CDR3 length: 15 residues. V lost 6 bases to trimming and J lost 6 bases, with 18 bases between them. The CDR3 sequence: CASRRRSAEANEQFF. CDR3 sequence (DNA): TGTGCCAGCAGGCGCAGATCGGCCGAGGCCAATGAGCAGTTCTTC.

This clonotype was seen ten or more times. V and J are TRBV5-1 and TRBJ2-1; weak D call: TRBD2 (6 bases). The CDR3 is 15 amino acids. V was cut by 0 bases and J by 4 bases, with 11 bases left in between. The germline CDR1 and CDR2 sequences are SGHRS and YFSETQ. CDR3 DNA: TGCGCCAGCAGCTTGGACCTAGCGCCATACAATGAGCAGTTCTTC. This sequence encodes CASSLDLAPYNEQFF.

This clonotype has a count of ten or more. V is TRBV6-6 and J is TRBJ2-3; TRBD2 matches 9 bases. The CDR3 has 14 amino acids. V trimming: 8 bases; J trimming: 1 base; junction bases outside the gene matches: 4. Germline V gene sequence: CDR1 MNHNY, CDR2 SVGAGI (reference sequence). CDR3 nucleotides: TGTGCCAGCGCTGCGGGGGGGCGCACAGATACGCAGTATTTT. This codes for CASAAGGRTDTQYF.

This clonotype was counted at least ten times. The chain is built from TRBV4-1 and TRBJ2-1; TRBD2 matches 8 bases. The germline V gene has CDR1 MGHRA and CDR2 YSYEKL. There are 14 residues in the CDR3. After removal of 1 base from V and 7 bases from J, the junction contained 3 bases not matched to a gene. CDR3 residues: CASSQAGGGNEQFF. In DNA, the CDR3 is TGCGCCAGCAGCCAAGCGGGGGGGGGGAATGAGCAGTTCTTC.

This clonotype was seen many times. This chain connects TRBV20-1 to TRBJ2-3; D gene uncertain. This CDR3 has 14 amino acids. V was pared by 3 bases and J by 1 base, with 11 bases between. CDR1 is DFQATT, CDR2 SNEGSKA, per germline (reference sequence). The CDR3 nucleotides are TGCAGTGCTAGCCCCCGGGCCCGCACAGATACGCAGTATTTT. Translated: CSASPRARTDTQYF.

In this sample, this clonotype turned up many times. This sequence joins TRBV10-3 and TRBJ2-7, with 8 bases aligning to TRBD2. V shed 6 bases, J shed 6 bases, and the junction held 10 bases outside the gene matches. From germline, CDR1 is ENHRY and CDR2 SYGVKD. The CDR3 contains 14 residues. The CDR3 region has the DNA TGTGCCATCAGCATAACTAGCGGTATTGTCGAGCAGTACTTC. Translated, it gives CAISITSGIVEQYF.

Many counts were recorded for this clonotype. CDR3 loop: CASSQVSVALTEAFF. Written as DNA, the CDR3 is TGCGCCAGCAGCCAAGTTTCGGTCGCGCTCACTGAAGCTTTCTTT. The V and J genes are TRBV4-1 and TRBJ1-1; D unclear. Deletions cut 1 base from V and 4 bases from J, with 13 bases between. Germline V gives CDR1 MGHRA, CDR2 YSYEKL. The CDR3 is 15 residues long.

There are many counts of this clonotype. V usage is TRBV11-2 and J usage is TRBJ2-1; no clear D gene. Per germline, CDR1 SGHAT and CDR2 FQNNGV. CDR3 length: 13 residues. Deletions cut 7 bases from V and 1 base from J, with 8 bases between. CDR3 bases: TGTGCCAGCACGAGTGATTCCTACAATGAGCAGTTCTTC. Translation: CASTSDSYNEQFF.

Comment on this clonotype: The germline gene is not matched at one end of the junction; a read error may be the cause. The chain links TRBV5-5 to TRBJ2-5, with 9 bases identical to TRBD2. Germline V lookup: CDR1 SGHKS, CDR2 YYEKEE (reference sequence). CDR3 length: 15 amino acids. The CDR3, as DNA: TGTGCCAGCAGCGGAACGGGACTAGCTGAAGATACCCAGTACTTC. Its protein product is CASSGTGLAEDTQYF.

In its sample, this clonotype was seen many times. This chain links TRBV3-1 with TRBJ1-1, with unresolved D. Germline assignment: CDR1 LGHDT and CDR2 YNNKEL (reference sequence). The CDR3 is 14 residues long. V was trimmed by 3 bases and J by 1 base, leaving 9 bases between them. The CDR3 DNA follows: TGTGCCAGCAGCCACAGACAAAAGAACACTGAAGCTTTCTTT. As protein: CASSHRQKNTEAFF.

This clonotype was detected many times. The chain uses TRBV2 and TRBJ1-1; D not resolved. The CDR3 consists of 12 residues. The V gene's germline CDR1 is SNHLY and CDR2 FYNNEI. With 11 bases removed from V and 1 base from J, the gap between germline ends came to 11 bases. CDR3 sequence reads: CAGSSRNTEAFF. Here the CDR3 DNA reads TGTGCCGGCTCAAGTAGGAACACTGAAGCTTTCTTT.

This clonotype was recorded many times. The chain combines TRBV20-1 with TRBJ2-3, with D unclear. Per germline, CDR1 DFQATT and CDR2 SNEGSKA (reference sequence). V lost 0 bases and J lost 2, with 12 bases in between. CDR3 length: 15 amino acids. The CDR3 nucleotides read TGCAGTGCTAGAGATCGAATCAAGCCCACAGATACGCAGTATTTT. Translating it yields CSARDRIKPTDTQYF.

The V call is TRBV5-1, the J call TRBJ2-5; tentatively, D is TRBD2 (6 bases). V was trimmed by 5 bases and J by 3 bases, leaving 14 bases between them. Germline loops: CDR1 SGHRS, CDR2 YFSETQ. This CDR3 contains 14 residues. CDR3 DNA: TGCGCCAGCAGTTCGAAACCGGGGGAAGAGACCCAGTACTTC. Amino acid sequence: CASSSKPGEETQYF.

This clonotype was detected many times. The chain joins TRBV13 to TRBJ2-1; D gene ambiguous. CDR1 is PRHDT and CDR2 is FYEKMQ in the germline V gene (reference sequence). The CDR3 sequence is 12 residues long. Trimming left V 1 base short and J 8 bases short, with 6 bases between. DNA for the CDR3: TGTGCCAGCAGCTTAGTTATCGATGAGCAGTTCTTC. The encoded protein is CASSLVIDEQFF. The full variable domain, completed using reference TRBV13 and TRBJ2-1, is AAGVIQSPRHLIKEKRETATLKCYPIPRHDTVYWYQQGPGQDPQFLISFYEKMQSDKGSIPDRFSAQQFSDYHSELNMSSLELGDSALYFCASSLVIDEQFFGPGTRLTVL.

This clonotype was counted ten times or more. The V and J genes are TRBV5-1 and TRBJ1-1; unclear D gene. Trimming pared 5 bases from V and 1 base from J, leaving 15 bases between. Germline CDR1 is SGHRS and CDR2 is YFSETQ. The CDR3 is 15 residues long. The CDR3 loop is CASSFRPDGNTEAFF. The CDR3 DNA is TGCGCCAGCAGTTTTAGACCGGACGGGAACACTGAAGCTTTCTTT.

This clonotype occurred many times. The genes are TRBV3-1 and TRBJ2-3; 9 bases fit TRBD1. CDR1 is LGHDT and CDR2 is YNNKEL in the germline V gene (reference sequence). Germline trimming cut 3 bases from V and 2 bases from J; bases unmatched to any gene: 6. The CDR3 spans 16 residues. CDR3 sequence reads: CASSQLRDRDTDTQYF. The CDR3 bases are TGTGCCAGCAGCCAGCTCCGGGACAGGGACACAGATACGCAGTATTTT.

This clonotype appeared many times. The chain recombines TRBV5-6 with TRBJ1-2; maybe TRBD1 (5 bases). Germline-derived CDR1 and CDR2 are SGHDT and YYEEEE. Trimming cost V 1 base and J 3 bases, with 10 bases left between them. This CDR3 has 14 amino acids. The CDR3 DNA reads as TGTGCCAGCAGCTTGAATCGGGGGTACTATGGCTACACCTTC. Translation: CASSLNRGYYGYTF. Based on the CDR3 plus reference TRBV5-6 and TRBJ1-2, the full variable domain is DAGVTQSPTHLIKTRGQQVTLRCSPKSGHDTVSWYQQALGQGPQFIFQYYEEEERQRGNFPDRFSGHQFPNYSSELNVNALLLGDSALYLCASSLNRGYYGYTFGSGTRLTVV.

This clonotype was found many times. The chain joins TRBV4-1 to TRBJ2-7; the match to TRBD1 covers 8 bases. Per germline, CDR1 MGHRA and CDR2 YSYEKL. The V segment lost 4 bases and the J segment 3 bases; nucleotides outside the gene matches: 11. This CDR3 contains 16 residues. As DNA, the CDR3 is TGCGCCAGCAGCCCCCAGCTAGGGGGACAGGACTACGAGCAGTACTTC. Translated, it gives CASSPQLGGQDYEQYF.

This clonotype was detected ten times or more. A read error may explain this, as a much larger clone is one base away. The chain couples TRBV20-1 to TRBJ2-3; D remains unclear. The CDR3 is made up of 12 amino acids. Germline-derived CDR1 and CDR2 are DFQATT and SNEGSKA (reference sequence). V was trimmed by 1 base and J by 1 base, leaving 3 bases between them. In DNA, the CDR3 is TGCAGTGCTAGAGGGGGCACAGATACGCAGTATTTT. It is translated as CSARGGTDTQYF.

This clonotype was detected many times. V is TRBV5-1 and J is TRBJ2-1; 15 nucleotides align to TRBD2. With V trimmed by 4 bases and J by 9 bases, 5 bases remained unmatched. The CDR3 has 15 amino acids. Germline V gives CDR1 SGHRS, CDR2 YFSETQ. The DNA of the CDR3 is TGCGCCAGCAGCCACGGGACTAGCGGGGGGTCTGAGCAGTTCTTC. Residues: CASSHGTSGGSEQFF.

This clonotype was found a few times. The chain couples TRBV6-5 to TRBJ2-7; TRBD2 matches at 10 bases. V was clipped by 2 bases and J by 2 bases; unmatched bases: 9. Germline V CDR1 and CDR2: MNHEY, SVGAGI. The length of the CDR3 is 17 residues. The CDR3 DNA is TGTGCCAGCAGTTACAGCGGACTAGCGGCGTCGACCTACGAGCAGTACTTC. Protein product: CASSYSGLAASTYEQYF.

Relative to its sample, this clonotype is medium-sized. The chain uses TRBV12-3 or TRBV12-4 and TRBJ1-2; TRBD1 is a possible D gene (5 bases). The ends were cut back, 5 bases at V and 3 bases at J, with 13 bases in the middle. CDR3 length: 14 amino acids. CDR3 coding DNA: TGTGCCAGCAGTCATAATACAGGAGACTATGGCTACACCTTC. As protein: CASSHNTGDYGYTF.